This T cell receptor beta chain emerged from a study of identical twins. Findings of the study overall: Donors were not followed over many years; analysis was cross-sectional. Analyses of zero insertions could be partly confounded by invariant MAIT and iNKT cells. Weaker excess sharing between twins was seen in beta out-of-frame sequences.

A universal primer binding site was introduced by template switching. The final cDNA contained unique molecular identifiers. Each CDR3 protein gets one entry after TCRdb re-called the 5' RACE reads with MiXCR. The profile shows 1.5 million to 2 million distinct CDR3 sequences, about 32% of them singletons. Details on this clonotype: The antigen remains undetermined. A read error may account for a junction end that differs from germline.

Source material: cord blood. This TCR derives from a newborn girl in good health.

CDR3 loop: CASSRTEDTDTEYF. CDR3 DNA: TGTGCCAGCAGTAGGACAGAGGACACAGATACGGAGTATTTT. J is TRBJ2-3 and V is TRBV12-3 or TRBV12-4; a possible D gene is TRBD1 (6 bases). CDR3 length equals 14 residues.